These 3 T cell receptor beta chains originate from one sample sequenced in a study of regulatory T cells in long-lasting Graves disease. The time point: newly diagnosed GD, antithyroid drugs for less than 3 months. TCR sequences were obtained from RNA taken from PBMCs. To make TCR beta libraries, researchers used iRepertoire HTBI primers and Arm-PCR of CDR3 regions. TCRdb reprocessed the multiplex PCR reads with MiXCR, giving one entry per CDR3 protein. The sample shows about 540,000 distinct CDR3 sequences, 13% of them seen only once. Separately, the same data were catalogued under a study of T cells in Graves' hyperthyroidism and ophthalmopathy.

This material consisted of peripheral blood mononuclear cells (PBMCs), taken at new diagnosis, from a patient treated with antithyroid drugs. These receptors were taken from a man younger than 45 with Graves disease.

At least ten counts were recorded for this clonotype. The chain recombines TRBV12-3 or TRBV12-4 with TRBJ2-7; tentative D call: TRBD2 (6 bases). V was shortened by 1 base and J by 3 bases, with 16 bases between the two germline ends. The length of the CDR3 is 16 residues. For the CDR3, the DNA is TGTGCCAGCAGTTTAGGACCGGGGGAGATTCTCTACGAGCAGTACTTC. Its protein product is CASSLGPGEILYEQYF.

The table lists this clonotype with a few counts. The chain couples TRBV5-6 to TRBJ2-3, with D perhaps TRBD2 (5 bases). The germline V gene encodes CDR1 SGHDT and CDR2 YYEEEE. This CDR3 contains 17 residues. V dropped 4 bases and J dropped 3 bases, with 21 bases sitting between them. CDR3 sequence: CASSRRLLGKQTDTQYF. The CDR3 bases are TGTGCCAGCAGCAGACGACTACTAGGAAAACAGACAGATACGCAGTATTTT. The full variable domain, in which reference TRBV5-6 and TRBJ2-3 provide the parts outside the CDR3, is DAGVTQSPTHLIKTRGQQVTLRCSPKSGHDTVSWYQQALGQGPQFIFQYYEEEERQRGNFPDRFSGHQFPNYSSELNVNALLLGDSALYLCASSRRLLGKQTDTQYFGPGTRLTVL.

As concerns this clonotype: A junction end diverges from the germline sequence, so it may reflect a read error. This chain joins TRBV20-1 and TRBJ2-5; D remains unclear. This CDR3 comprises 17 residues. CDR1 and CDR2 (germline): DFQATT, SNEGSKA (reference sequence). The CDR3 DNA follows: TGCAGTGCTAGACCATCCCGTTTGCACTGGTACCAAGAGGCCCAGTACTTC. Its translation is CSARPSRLHWYQEAQYF.